A single sample is the source of the 9 T cell receptor beta chains below, sequenced in a study of CXCR3-negative and CXCR3-positive naive CD8 T cells. No cognate antigen is known for these TCRs. In preparing the TRB cDNA libraries, 5' RACE with UMI labels was used. Reanalyzing the 5' RACE reads, TCRdb keeps one entry per CDR3 protein, without DNA. The sample data list 120,000 to 150,000 distinct CDR3 sequences. The study's findings and limits: A higher hydrophobicity marked the TRB CDR3s of CXCR3-positive naive cells versus CXCR3-negative naive cells.

The material sequenced was naive CXCR3+ CD8+ T cells from blood. As to subset: CD45RO-CCR7+CD27+CD95- naive CD8+ T cells expressing CXCR3 (TNR3+). The receptors shown here come from a human donor in good health. Some clones in this sample may be carry-over from other donors' samples.

The chain carries TRBV20-1 and TRBJ2-1; absent DNA, TCRdb's TRBD1 call cannot be checked. The CDR3 sequence is 15 residues long. Germline V gene lookup returns CDR1 DFQATT and CDR2 SNEGSKA (reference sequence). Here the CDR3 reads CSARSLDRGDNEQFF.

The CDR3 is CASSFRTEMNTEAFF. The J gene is TRBJ1-1, the V gene TRBV5-1; the D gene TCRdb calls, TRBD1, cannot be checked with no DNA. In germline, CDR1 is SGHRS, CDR2 YFSETQ. The CDR3 spans 15 residues.

The CDR3 loop reads CASSPFFLDPRRDEQFF. The J gene is TRBJ2-1, the V gene TRBV28; the D call from TCRdb, TRBD2, cannot be confirmed without DNA. Per germline, CDR1 MDHEN and CDR2 SYDVKM. CDR3 length: 17 residues.

The rearrangement joins TRBV29-1 to TRBJ1-1. From germline, CDR1 is SQVTM and CDR2 ANQGSEA. CDR3 length equals 13 residues. The CDR3 spells CSVEAEVRPEAFF.

This sequence joins TRBV20-1 and TRBJ2-5; with no DNA, the TCRdb D assignment of TRBD1 cannot be verified. Looked up from germline, CDR1 is DFQATT and CDR2 is SNEGSKA (reference sequence). This CDR3 is built from 15 residues. The CDR3 spells CSARKPGTEWETQYF.

The CDR3 protein is CASSSAWFGTGEDNEQFF. The chain has TRBV7-7 and TRBJ2-1; the TRBD1 assignment by TCRdb is unverifiable without DNA. Germline values: CDR1 SSHAT, CDR2 FNYEAQ (reference sequence). This CDR3 comprises 18 residues.

The V call is TRBV28, the J call TRBJ2-3; TCRdb's D gene call, TRBD1, goes unchecked for lack of DNA. The CDR3 runs to 16 residues. CDR1 and CDR2 (germline): MDHEN, SYDVKM. The CDR3 sequence: CASRPTEGEFVDTQYF.

The chain recombines TRBV4-1 with TRBJ2-1. This CDR3 is 14 amino acids long. Germline loops: CDR1 MGHRA, CDR2 YSYEKL. CDR3 region: CASSQLMDDNEQFF.

The chain recombines TRBV7-9 with TRBJ2-7; TCRdb lists TRBD2, though no DNA is available to test this call. The CDR3 totals 15 residues. Germline lookup yields CDR1 SEHNR and CDR2 FQNEAQ (reference sequence). CDR3: CASSLGLAGVYEQYF.